This note documents a single T cell receptor beta chain sequence. The data stem from a study of blood T cell repertoires in COVID-19. Generated by immunoSEQ multiplex PCR, the TCRdb table keeps only in-frame clones and is missing some. In the table there are around 300,000 clones, 70% to 90% of which are singletons. The V gene end was trimmed by 4 bases and the J gene end by 5 bases; junction bases not matched to a gene: 7. This CDR3 comprises 15 residues. The germline V gene has CDR1 MNHEY and CDR2 SVGAGI. This TCR was recovered from a woman in her sixties or seventies with acute or convalescent COVID-19. The sequencing input was peripheral blood. This sequence joins TRBV6-5 and TRBJ1-2; TRBD1 matches at 10 bases. The CDR3, as DNA: TGTGCCAGCAGTTTCCGGGACAGGGGTGGGTATGGCTACACCTTC. It translates to CASSFRDRGGYGYTF.